The T cell receptor (beta chain) under discussion was sequenced for a study of Ad26.COV2.S vaccination and SARS-CoV-2 variants. Study context: A COV1001 Ad26.COV2.S trial-arm participant provided the sample. Recipients of Ad26.COV2.S got it intramuscularly, once or twice 56 days apart. Study-wide findings and caveats: Measures of TCR breadth and depth may have fallen short of total T cell responses. Measurement of non-spike TCR breadth gave similar results in vaccine and placebo recipients.

Germline CDR1 is SQVTM and CDR2 is ANQGSEA. Between the trimmed V and J ends, which lost 3 bases and 8 bases, there was a span of 16 bases. There are 13 residues in the CDR3. Clones were sequenced by immunoSEQ multiplex PCR, and TCRdb holds only the in-frame ones, with some missing. Among about 240,000 clones listed, 88% were seen once. About this clone: The antigen is unknown.

The treatment is: about 20 received Ad26.COV2.S at low or high dose, single or two shots; roughly five received placebo; per-sample allocation not given. Material that was analyzed had been drawn on day 63 after the first vaccine or placebo injection. This TCR came from a person aged 18-60 years who received the Ad26.COV2.S COVID-19 vaccine or a placebo. The chain has TRBV29-1 and TRBJ1-2, with D perhaps TRBD1 (5 bases). The material sequenced was peripheral blood, taken in a trial of Ad26.COV2.S vaccine versus placebo. DNA for the CDR3: TGCAGCGTTGACCAAGGGGTCGGAGGGGGCTACACCTTC. Protein: CSVDQGVGGGYTF.